This T cell receptor (beta chain) comes out of a study of blood T cell repertoires in COVID-19. Turning to the study itself: Acute and convalescent COVID-19 samples came from the United States, Italy and Spain.

Libraries were prepared by immunoSEQ multiplex PCR; TCRdb keeps only in-frame clonotypes and omits some of them. The profile shows about 100,000 clones, about nine tenths of them singletons. The ends lost 1 base at V and 1 base at J; junction bases unmatched: 2. CDR3 length: 15 amino acids. Per the germline V gene, CDR1 is SGHVS and CDR2 is FQNEAQ. The chain uses TRBV7-8 and TRBJ2-5; 8 bases map to TRBD2. This TCR was recovered from a man aged 50 or older with active COVID-19. The specimen was peripheral blood. The CDR3 nucleotides read TGTGCCAGCAGCTTAGTGCGGGGGGCCCAAGAGACCCAGTACTTC. It encodes CASSLVRGAQETQYF. Combining the CDR3 with reference TRBV7-8 and TRBJ2-5 gives the whole variable domain GAGVSQSPRYKVAKRGQDVALRCDPISGHVSLFWYQQALGQGPEFLTYFQNEAQLDKSGLPSDRFFAERPEGSVSTLKIQRTQQEDSAVYLCASSLVRGAQETQYFGPGTRLLVL.